Below are 32 T cell receptor beta chains sequenced from a single sample in a study of prognosis after radiotherapy for stage I lung cancer. Genomic DNA yielded TCR beta CDR3, amplified by two-round multiplex PCR. Each TRBV and TRBJ gene had its own primer in the first PCR round. A single record per CDR3 protein comes from TCRdb applying MiXCR to the multiplex PCR reads. The sample includes about 59,000 distinct CDR3 sequences, 26% seen only once; the top ten take around 6.8%. The starting material was PBMCs, obtained before or after stereotactic body radiation therapy (not recorded which). The receptors were sampled from a donor over 45 with non-small cell lung cancer.

Comments on this clonotype: A single base is all that separates this from a far larger clone, so a read error is likely. The chain employs TRBV5-4 and TRBJ2-7; D might be TRBD1 or TRBD2, each matching 5 bases. Germline-derived CDR1 and CDR2 are SGHNT and YYREEE (reference sequence). There are 15 residues in the CDR3. Trimming took off 3 bases at V and 3 bases at J, with 16 bases between the two ends. CDR3 sequence reads: CASSCEGQGLYEQYF. The CDR3 bases are TGTGCCAGCAGCTGCGAGGGTCAGGGCCTCTACGAGCAGTACTTC. The full variable domain, in which reference TRBV5-4 and TRBJ2-7 provide the parts outside the CDR3, is ETGVTQSPTHLIKTRGQQVTLRCSSQSGHNTVSWYQQALGQGPQFIFQYYREEENGRGNFPPRFSGLQFPNYSSELNVNALELDDSALYLCASSCEGQGLYEQYFGPGTRLTVT.

This clonotype was observed many times. The chain uses TRBV20-1 and TRBJ2-5; 12 bases fit TRBD2. CDR3 size: 15 residues. Trimming took 1 base from V and 4 from J; bases not matched to a gene: 4. The germline V gene has CDR1 DFQATT and CDR2 SNEGSKA (reference sequence). CDR3 sequence: CSARGLAGAPETQYF. The CDR3 DNA sequence: TGCAGTGCTAGAGGACTAGCGGGGGCCCCAGAGACCCAGTACTTC.

Many counts were recorded for this clonotype. This chain uses TRBV30 with TRBJ2-5, with 8 bases that match TRBD1. The CDR3 consists of 15 residues. Trimming took 4 bases from V and 2 from J; bases not matched to a gene: 9. The germline gives CDR1 GTSNPN, CDR2 SVGIG (reference sequence). CDR3 amino acids: CAWKYWDRQQETQYF. In nucleotides, the CDR3 is TGTGCCTGGAAGTACTGGGACAGGCAGCAAGAGACCCAGTACTTC.

This clonotype was detected many times. The rearrangement joins TRBV11-2 to TRBJ1-4; D is uncertain. V lost 2 bases to trimming and J lost 5 bases, with 12 bases between them. CDR1 is SGHAT and CDR2 is FQNNGV in the germline V gene. The CDR3 is made up of 15 amino acids. In DNA, the CDR3 is TGTGCCAGCAGCTTAATGGGGTTAGGGAATGAAAAACTGTTTTTT. Translating it yields CASSLMGLGNEKLFF.

This clonotype was counted many times. The genes are TRBV6-2 or TRBV6-3 and TRBJ2-3, with 8 bases matching TRBD1. After removal of 6 bases from V and 2 bases from J, the junction contained 4 bases not matched to a gene. Germline CDR1 MNHEY, CDR2 SVGEGT. CDR3 length: 14 amino acids. Here the CDR3 DNA reads TGTGCCAGCAGCGGGACAGGAAACACAGATACGCAGTATTTT. This encodes CASSGTGNTDTQYF.

There are many counts of this clonotype. V usage is TRBV20-1 and J usage is TRBJ2-7, with TRBD1 matching 9 bases. CDR3 size: 12 residues. Losses at the gene ends were 5 bases for V and 5 bases for J; bases not matched to a gene: 4. Germline CDR1 reads DFQATT; CDR2 reads SNEGSKA (reference sequence). The CDR3 DNA follows: TGCAGTGCTTGGGGACAGGGACACGAGCAGTACTTC. It encodes CSAWGQGHEQYF.

This clonotype was seen at least ten times. The V call is TRBV5-1, the J call TRBJ2-5, with D maybe TRBD2 (5 bases). From germline, CDR1 is SGHRS and CDR2 YFSETQ. CDR3 size: 12 residues. Trimming took off 4 bases at V and 4 bases at J, with 8 bases between the two ends. CDR3 amino acids: CASSPRVETQYF. The DNA for the CDR3 is TGCGCCAGCAGCCCGAGGGTAGAGACCCAGTACTTC.

By share of the sample, this clonotype is medium-sized (0.01 to 0.1%). V is TRBV6-1 and J is TRBJ2-3; 8 bases agree with TRBD1. The CDR3 consists of 15 residues. Germline trimming cut 5 bases from V and 0 bases from J; bases unmatched to any gene: 4. The germline V gene has CDR1 MNHNS and CDR2 SASEGT. As DNA, the CDR3 is TGTGCCAGCAGTAATCAGGGGGCGAGCACAGATACGCAGTATTTT. Translation gives CASSNQGASTDTQYF.

Comment on this clonotype: A much larger clone lies a single base off, so this may be a read error. The chain couples TRBV14 to TRBJ1-6, with D perhaps matching TRBD1 (6 bases). Matching the DNA end better, TRBJ1-1 makes the J call doubtful. Germline-derived CDR1 and CDR2 are SGHDN and FVKESK. The CDR3 totals 13 residues. In DNA, the CDR3 is TGTGCCAGCAGCCACACAGGGAGGAATGAAGCTTTCTTT. Translation gives CASSHTGRNEAFF.

The chain couples TRBV5-1 to TRBJ1-1, with TRBD1 identical over 7 bases. CDR3 length: 15 residues. V was pared by 5 bases and J by 3 bases, with 10 bases of the junction left unmatched. CDR1 SGHRS and CDR2 YFSETQ come from the germline V gene. CDR3 protein: CASRDKGAGDTEAFF. The CDR3 DNA is TGCGCCAGCAGGGATAAGGGGGCGGGGGACACTGAAGCTTTCTTT.

This clonotype has at least ten counts. This chain uses TRBV2 with TRBJ2-7; perhaps TRBD1 as D (6 bases). Trimming removed 4 bases at V and 2 bases at J, with 15 bases between. This CDR3 has 15 amino acids. Germline CDR1 is SNHLY and CDR2 is FYNNEI. CDR3 DNA sequence: TGTGCCAGCAGTGTCCAGGGGAAGAACCCCTACGAGCAGTACTTC. It translates to CASSVQGKNPYEQYF.

Of note for this clonotype: A far larger clone is a single base away, which makes a read error likely. This chain joins TRBV6-4 and TRBJ2-1, with D unclear. The CDR3 has 14 amino acids. In germline, CDR1 is MRHNA, CDR2 SNTAGT. Trimming cost V 6 bases and J 0 bases, with 9 bases left between them. DNA for the CDR3: TGTGCCAGCAGATCGGCATACTCCTACAATGAGCAGTTCTTC. Encoded protein: CASRSAYSYNEQFF.

This clonotype was counted ten times or more. J is TRBJ1-4 and V is TRBV20-1; D might be TRBD1 (5 bases). Germline V gives CDR1 DFQATT, CDR2 SNEGSKA (reference sequence). With 0 bases removed from V and 8 bases from J, the gap between germline ends came to 19 bases. The CDR3 runs to 16 residues. The CDR3 DNA reads as TGCAGTGCTAGAGAGTCCGGGCCCCAGGGCCGGGAAAAACTGTTTTTT. This codes for CSARESGPQGREKLFF.

With regard to this clonotype: This sequence is one base from a far larger clone and is likely a read error. The chain uses TRBV6-4 and TRBJ1-1; D may be TRBD1 (5 bases). Per the germline V gene, CDR1 is MRHNA and CDR2 is SNTAGT. This CDR3 has 13 amino acids. In DNA form, the CDR3 reads TGTGCCAGCAGCCGAGGGGCGGCCCTTGAATCTTTCTTT. Its translation is CASSRGAALESFF.

This clonotype has a count of ten or more. V and J are TRBV6-1 and TRBJ2-1, with 11 positions matching TRBD1. The ends lost 6 bases at V and 8 bases at J; junction bases unmatched: 6. The germline V gene encodes CDR1 MNHNS and CDR2 SASEGT. The CDR3 covers 14 residues. CDR3 nucleotides: TGTGCCAGCAGCCTCGGACAGGGGGCGCATGAGCAGTTCTTC. Translating it yields CASSLGQGAHEQFF.

This clonotype showed up many times. V and J are TRBV19 and TRBJ1-4; 7 bases match TRBD1. V shed 5 bases, J shed 6 bases, and the junction held 12 bases outside the gene matches. Per germline, CDR1 LNHDA and CDR2 SQIVND (reference sequence). This CDR3 region has 16 residues. The CDR3 loop is CASSGLRQGKDEKLFF. The CDR3 region has the DNA TGTGCCAGTAGTGGACTGAGACAGGGCAAGGATGAAAAACTGTTTTTT.

This clonotype was observed many times. CDR3 loop: CASSQELLAGSEQFF. CDR3 bases: TGTGCCAGCAGCCAAGAGTTGCTAGCGGGGAGTGAGCAGTTCTTC. The chain employs TRBV3-1 and TRBJ2-1, with TRBD2 matching over 9 bases. CDR1 is LGHDT and CDR2 is YNNKEL in the germline V gene (reference sequence). The CDR3 covers 15 residues. The ends lost 0 bases at V and 9 bases at J; junction bases unmatched: 6.

This clonotype was recorded many times. The chain has TRBV3-1 and TRBJ1-3, with D hard to call. Trimming took off 4 bases at V and 7 bases at J, with 11 bases between the two ends. Germline values: CDR1 LGHDT, CDR2 YNNKEL (reference sequence). The CDR3 runs 13 residues. CDR3 loop: CASSLRAENTIYF. The CDR3 DNA reads as TGTGCCAGCAGCCTCAGAGCCGAGAACACCATATATTTT.

The table lists this clonotype with many counts. This chain joins TRBV20-1 and TRBJ2-1; 9 bases agree with TRBD1. Germline-derived CDR1 and CDR2 are DFQATT and SNEGSKA (reference sequence). V gave up 3 bases and J gave up 6 bases; unmatched junction bases: 6. CDR3 length equals 14 residues. The CDR3 loop reads CSARVPGQGNEQFF. The CDR3 coding sequence is TGCAGTGCTAGGGTCCCGGGACAGGGCAATGAGCAGTTCTTC.

In regard to this clonotype: A far larger clone is one nucleotide away, so this likely arose from a read error. The chain carries TRBV6-2 or TRBV6-3 and TRBJ1-1; D is ambiguous. Germline V CDR1 and CDR2: MNHEY, SVGEGT. This CDR3 is 13 amino acids long. DNA of the CDR3: TGTGCCAGCAGTTACGGCAGAAACACTGAAGATTTCTTT. Translating gives CASSYGRNTEDFF.

About this clonotype itself: This likely reflects a read error, since a far larger clone is one base away. Since no conserved phenylalanine or tryptophan closes the CDR3, a read error is the likely cause. J is TRBJ2-1 and V is TRBV6-5; D possibly matches TRBD1 or TRBD2 (5 bases each). With 5 bases removed from V and 5 bases from J, the gap between germline ends came to 13 bases. The germline V gene has CDR1 MNHEY and CDR2 SVGAGI. The CDR3 is 14 residues long. CDR3 protein: CASSGAAGDNEQFL. As DNA, the CDR3 is TGTGCCAGCAGTGGGGCAGCCGGGGACAATGAGCAGTTCCTC.

This clonotype appeared many times. The gene calls are TRBV6-2 or TRBV6-3 and TRBJ1-1; 9 nucleotides align to TRBD1. The V and J ends lost 4 bases and 0 bases, in that order; junction bases with no gene match: 3. Germline loops: CDR1 MNHEY, CDR2 SVGEGT. This CDR3 has 15 residues. CDR3 loop: CASSSRTGVNTEAFF. The CDR3 region has the DNA TGTGCCAGCAGTTCCCGGACAGGGGTGAACACTGAAGCTTTCTTT.

This clonotype was detected many times. The J gene is TRBJ2-2, the V gene TRBV5-1; 9 nucleotides match TRBD2. This CDR3 is built from 15 residues. Germline lookup yields CDR1 SGHRS and CDR2 YFSETQ. The J segment lost 7 bases and the V segment lost 5 bases, leaving 9 bases of the junction unmatched. CDR3 in amino acids: CASSPSGGRHGELFF. As DNA, the CDR3 is TGCGCCAGCAGTCCGAGCGGGGGGCGGCACGGGGAGCTGTTTTTT.

The rearrangement uses TRBV28 and TRBJ2-5; TRBD1 aligns across 8 bases. The CDR3 spans 11 residues. CDR1 and CDR2 (germline): MDHEN, SYDVKM. DNA for the CDR3: TGTGACAGAAGTCGCAGGGGGCCCCAGTACTTC. Its protein is CDRSRRGPQYF.

This clonotype was recorded many times. The V call is TRBV20-1, the J call TRBJ1-2, with 7 bases aligning to TRBD1. The V gene end was trimmed by 6 bases and the J gene end by 8 bases; junction bases not matched to a gene: 21. The CDR3 loop spans 16 amino acids. Germline CDR1 DFQATT, CDR2 SNEGSKA (reference sequence). The CDR3: CSAPLGAGGRGRGYTF. The CDR3 DNA reads TGCAGTGCCCCCCTAGGGGCAGGGGGTAGGGGGCGGGGCTACACCTTC.

This clonotype was seen once. Since the CDR3 does not end with the conserved phenylalanine or tryptophan, this likely comes from a read error. In DNA, the CDR3 is TGCGCCAGCAGCTCATCCGGGTCGGCGAACACCGGGGAGCTGTTTTTA. Protein: CASSSSGSANTGELFL. The rearrangement uses TRBV5-1 and TRBJ2-2, with no clear D. CDR3 size: 16 residues. V gave up 3 bases and J gave up 0 bases, with 12 bases separating them. In germline, CDR1 is SGHRS, CDR2 YFSETQ.

This clonotype was found many times. The J gene is TRBJ2-6, the V gene TRBV6-9; D possibly matches TRBD1 or TRBD2 (7 bases each). Germline lookup yields CDR1 MNHGY and CDR2 SVAAGI. This CDR3 has 19 residues. V lost 3 bases and J lost 2, with 20 bases in between. Written as DNA, the CDR3 is TGTGCCAGCAGTTACTCAAAGCGGGACAGTTCGACTGGGGCCAACGTCCTGACTTTC. Translating gives CASSYSKRDSSTGANVLTF.

This clonotype was found many times. V and J are TRBV7-2 and TRBJ1-6; 7 bases are a match to TRBD1. From germline, CDR1 is SGHTA and CDR2 FQGNSA. This CDR3 region has 14 residues. J gave up 7 bases and V 5 bases, and 5 bases lay outside the gene matches. In nucleotides, the CDR3 is TGTGCCAGCAGCCTACAGGGGTACAATTCACCCCTCCACTTT. This translates into CASSLQGYNSPLHF.

Regarding this clonotype: At one end, the junction sequence differs from germline, possibly due to a read error. The rearrangement uses TRBV7-9 and TRBJ1-2, with D maybe TRBD1 (5 bases). Germline CDR1 is SEHNR and CDR2 is FQNEAQ (reference sequence). This CDR3 comprises 14 residues. As DNA, the CDR3 is TGTGCCAGCATCTTATCGTCGGGGGACTATGGCTACACCTTC. Translating it yields CASILSSGDYGYTF.

This clonotype was found many times. This sequence joins TRBV7-2 and TRBJ2-1; D is unclear. This CDR3 spans 12 amino acids. Deletions cut 1 base from V and 5 bases from J, with 3 bases between. Per germline, CDR1 SGHTA and CDR2 FQGNSA. CDR3 sequence reads: CASSLVDNEQFF. The CDR3 DNA follows: TGTGCCAGCAGCTTAGTGGACAATGAGCAGTTCTTC. The full variable domain, completed using reference TRBV7-2 and TRBJ2-1, is GAGVSQSPSNKVTEKGKDVELRCDPISGHTALYWYRQSLGQGLEFLIYFQGNSAPDKSGLPSDRFSAERTGGSVSTLTIQRTQQEDSAVYLCASSLVDNEQFFGPGTRLTVL.

In its sample, this clonotype was seen many times. The J gene is TRBJ1-2, the V gene TRBV7-9; maybe TRBD1 (5 bases). The CDR3 length is 11 residues. Trimming left V 8 bases short and J 4 bases short, with 8 bases between. Germline V gene sequence: CDR1 SEHNR, CDR2 FQNEAQ (reference sequence). The CDR3 sequence is CASRGIYGYTF. CDR3 nucleotides: TGTGCCAGCCGGGGGATCTATGGCTACACCTTC.

Details on this clonotype: A much larger clone sits a single nucleotide away, making a read error possible. The CDR3 does not end in the conserved phenylalanine or tryptophan, so this is likely a read error. The chain recombines TRBV6-5 with TRBJ2-6, with TRBD1 matching over 12 bases. Germline trimming cut 1 base from V and 3 bases from J; bases unmatched to any gene: 7. Germline CDR1 reads MNHEY; CDR2 reads SVGAGI. The CDR3 is 19 amino acids. In DNA, the CDR3 is TGTGCCAGCAGTTACTTGCCGGGACAGGGGGCGGGTGGGGCCAACGTCCTGACTTTA. This translates into CASSYLPGQGAGGANVLTL.